This T cell receptor (beta chain) came from a study of Graves' ophthalmopathy and Graves' hyperthyroidism. Study-wide findings and caveats: Most thyroid-expanded clonotypes exceeding 0.001 frequency were also found in blood.

CDR3 regions of TCR beta were amplified from RNA transcripts. The library came from an HTBI-primed first-round RT-PCR and a second-round multiplex PCR. TCRdb re-derived calls from the multiplex PCR reads in MiXCR, one entry per CDR3 protein. This table has about 1.1 million distinct CDR3 sequences, about 36% appearing once. Germline V lookup: CDR1 LNHDA, CDR2 SQIVND (reference sequence). The CDR3 loop spans 15 amino acids. Trimming took 0 bases from V and 2 from J, leaving 5 bases between them. Many counts were recorded for this clonotype. What it recognizes is unknown. Additional autoimmune diseases, uncontrolled infections, pregnancy or lactation disqualified patients. The diagnosis combined clinical symptoms, thyroxine, TRAb, thyroid ultrasound and orbital computed tomography scans.

The material sequenced was peripheral blood or thyroid tissue (not recorded which). The chain employs TRBV19 and TRBJ2-6; D gene uncertain. This receptor was taken from an adult man with Graves' hyperthyroidism. CDR3 DNA sequence: TGTGCCAGTAGTATAGACGACCCTGGGGCCAACGTCCTGACTTTC. Protein sequence: CASSIDDPGANVLTF.